The T cell receptor (beta chain) under discussion was sequenced for a study of blood T cell repertoires in COVID-19. Germline V gene data show CDR1 as SGHRS and CDR2 as YFSETQ. The CDR3 runs to 17 residues. V lost 2 bases and J 1 base, leaving 13 bases between the germline ends. Some clones are missing from TCRdb's copy, which holds only in-frame ones; the method was immunoSEQ multiplex PCR. This sample has around 270,000 clones; around 87% occur once, and the top ten carry around 5%. Sequencing was done on a sample of peripheral blood. The V gene is TRBV5-1, the J gene TRBJ2-6; possible D gene TRBD1, 6 bases. This receptor was identified in an older woman with COVID-19, enrolled during active disease. The CDR3 DNA sequence: TGCGCCAGCAGCTTCGGGGTTCAGGGGTCTGGGGCCAACGTCCTGACTTTC. Residues: CASSFGVQGSGANVLTF. The whole variable domain, remainder taken from reference TRBV5-1 and TRBJ2-6, is KAGVTQTPRYLIKTRGQQVTLSCSPISGHRSVSWYQQTPGQGLQFLFEYFSETQRNKGNFPGRFSGRQFSNSRSEMNVSTLELGDSALYLCASSFGVQGSGANVLTFGAGSRLTVL.